This T cell receptor (beta chain) was identified in a study of vaccination and CD4 T cells after COVID-19. Study-level background: The convalescents included six males and four females, and among them two were Hispanic while seven were Caucasian.

The Oncomine TCR Beta short-read assay was applied to DNA of cultured CD4+ T cells. Using its own MiXCR run on the PCR reads, TCRdb lists one record per CDR3 protein. The sample carries some 15,000 distinct CDR3 sequences, less than 50% recorded once. Noted treatment: roughly 11-day PBMC culture with coronavirus spike peptide pools or control peptides (ViraFEST assay). About this clonotype itself: Its antigen is as yet unknown.

The sequence derives from a human donor who had recovered from COVID-19. Sequencing input: CD4+ T cells from blood, cultured in vitro.

The CDR3 sequence: CASSERAPGPVETQYF. The CDR3, as DNA: TGTGCCAGCAGTGAAAGGGCTCCGGGCCCGGTGGAGACCCAGTACTTC. This rearrangement joins TRBV25-1 to TRBJ2-5; D ambiguous. The CDR3 has 16 residues. Germline CDR1 is MGHDK and CDR2 is SYGVNS. With 2 bases removed from V and 5 bases from J, the gap between germline ends came to 18 bases.